The present T cell receptor beta chain was sequenced within a study of blood T cell repertoires in COVID-19. Source study methods: Amplifying reference gene primers gave estimates of nucleated cell counts. Data came from immunoSEQ multiplex PCR; TCRdb stores just in-frame clones and leaves some out. V, J and clone size were drawn from that table, and D and trimming were deduced from the DNA. The sample comprises about 180,000 clones, more than 80% of which are singletons, and 6.2% rests with the top ten. This CDR3 is 16 amino acids long. Germline V CDR1 and CDR2: SGHRS, YFSETQ. Trimming removed 0 bases from V and 0 bases from J, with 13 bases in between. Grouping used clinical history reported by participants in a survey and questionnaire.

The sample comprised PBMCs or T cells enriched from blood (not recorded which). The TCR was taken from a man between 40 and 49 years old who had recovered from COVID-19. The chain combines TRBV5-1 with TRBJ2-7; possibly TRBD2 for D (5 bases). In DNA, the CDR3 is TGCGCCAGCAGCTTGGACGTGGGAGCGGTCTCCTACGAGCAGTACTTC. It specifies CASSLDVGAVSYEQYF.